This T cell receptor (beta chain) emerged from a study of response to subunit inactivated influenza vaccine. Study-wide points: With each seasonal influenza vaccination, the authors suggested, few new T cells are recruited.

TCRdb fed the RT-PCR reads into MiXCR, producing one record per CDR3 protein. The data contain more than 550,000 distinct CDR3 sequences, about an eighth of them singletons. This clonotype was counted only a few times. Its antigen is unidentified. CDR1 and CDR2 (germline): SGHRS, YFSETQ. V lost 3 bases and J lost 1; bases outside the gene matches: 3. This CDR3 has 14 amino acids. Sample: PBMCs from blood, taken on the day of vaccination. V and J are TRBV5-1 and TRBJ1-1; 7 bases fit TRBD1. This receptor was taken from a man between 50 and 59 years old who received an inactivated influenza vaccine. CDR3 protein: CASSSRQGNTEAFF. CDR3 coding DNA: TGCGCCAGCAGCTCGAGACAGGGGAACACTGAAGCTTTCTTT. The entire variable domain, with the rest obtained from reference TRBV5-1 and TRBJ1-1, is as follows: KAGVTQTPRYLIKTRGQQVTLSCSPISGHRSVSWYQQTPGQGLQFLFEYFSETQRNKGNFPGRFSGRQFSNSRSEMNVSTLELGDSALYLCASSSRQGNTEAFFGQGTRLTVV.